The next 5 T cell receptor beta chains were all read from a single sample in a study of T cells in women clearing cervical HPV infection. Profiled with immunoSEQ multiplex PCR; TCRdb holds only in-frame clones, not every one. This listing includes about 30,000 clones. Sequencing was carried out using blood buffy coat. The origin of the receptors is a woman aged 18-69 years with a cervical HPV16 infection that either progressed to CIN3+ or cleared (not recorded which).

Comment on this clone: The read falls 3 residues short of the CDR3 end, and the missing part is taken from the germline J gene. The chain couples TRBV5-6 to TRBJ1-2; D might be TRBD1 (6 bases). Trimming cost V 5 bases and J 2 bases, with 10 bases left between them. Germline CDR1 SGHDT, CDR2 YYEEEE. There are 13 residues in the CDR3. The sequenced part of the CDR3 DNA is TGTGCCAGCAGAACAGGGCTGAACTATGGC. This sequence encodes CASRTGLNYG. The complete CDR3 sequence is CASRTGLNYGYTF.

As concerns this clone: The CDR3 end lies 3 residues beyond the end of the read and is filled in from the germline J gene. V is TRBV14 and J is TRBJ1-1; D unresolved. This CDR3 spans 13 amino acids. Germline CDR1 and CDR2: SGHDN and FVKESK. V shed 7 bases and J shed 1 base, with 10 bases lying between them. The part of the CDR3 DNA that was read is TGTGCCAGCACTGAACACCGGAACACTGAA. Translating it yields CASTEHRNTE. The entire CDR3 is CASTEHRNTEAFF.

Worth noting for this clone: From the germline J gene comes the end of the CDR3, since the read stops 3 residues before it. The chain recombines TRBV12-3 or TRBV12-4 with TRBJ1-4; 9 positions agree with TRBD1. The J segment lost 5 bases and the V segment lost 2 bases, leaving 3 bases of the junction unmatched. The CDR3 covers 15 residues. The CDR3 spells CASSLWTGVNEKLFF. The sequenced part of the CDR3 DNA is TGTGCCAGCAGTTTATGGACAGGGGTGAATGAAAAA.

Points on this clone: The read ends 3 residues early relative to the CDR3; the germline J gene fills the gap. J is TRBJ2-1 and V is TRBV4-1; no firm D call. In germline, CDR1 is MGHRA, CDR2 YSYEKL. V shed 1 base and J shed 4 bases, with 5 bases lying between them. CDR3 length equals 13 residues. The DNA read from the CDR3 is TGCGCCAGCAGCCAAGCCTTGTACAATGAG. As protein: CASSQALYNE. The CDR3 as a whole reads CASSQALYNEQFF.

A note on this clone: With the read ending 3 residues before the CDR3 end, the germline J gene is used to fill in that end. This chain uses TRBV7-2 with TRBJ1-3; D ambiguous. The CDR3 loop spans 15 amino acids. The germline CDR1 and CDR2 sequences are SGHTA and FQGNSA. Trimming took off 3 bases at V and 0 bases at J, with 9 bases between the two ends. CDR3 amino acids: CASSFSSSSGNTIYF. CDR3 DNA, as far as it was read: TGTGCCAGCAGCTTTTCTTCCAGCTCTGGAAACACC.